These 20 T cell receptor beta chains were all obtained from the same sample, sequenced in a study of T cell responses to AZD1222 COVID-19 vaccine. TCRdb keeps only in-frame clones here, not all; method: immunoSEQ multiplex PCR. In the table there are roughly 70,000 clones, around nine tenths of which are singletons. This material consisted of peripheral blood, taken 28 days after the second dose of the MenACWY control vaccine. The receptor source for this set is an adult who received the MenACWY meningococcal vaccine as a control.

The chain uses TRBV27 and TRBJ2-7, with D possibly TRBD1 on 6 matching bases. CDR3 length equals 16 residues. In germline, CDR1 is MNHEY, CDR2 SMNVEV (reference sequence). V lost 1 base, J lost 0 bases, and 13 bases lay in between. CDR3 coding DNA: TGTGCCAGCAGTTTATGGGCAGGGGTTAGCTCCTACGAGCAGTACTTC. The encoded protein is CASSLWAGVSSYEQYF.

The sample holds a few counts of this clone. The chain uses TRBV28 and TRBJ1-1; D is ambiguous. The CDR3 has 14 residues. Looked up from germline, CDR1 is MDHEN and CDR2 is SYDVKM. The V and J ends lost 2 bases and 1 base respectively, with 8 bases between them. CDR3 coding DNA: TGTGCCAGCAGTTTACGAGGCGGGAACACTGAAGCTTTCTTT. Its protein is CASSLRGGNTEAFF.

This chain connects TRBV5-4 to TRBJ2-5, with D possibly TRBD1 on 6 matching bases. The germline CDR1 and CDR2 sequences are SGHNT and YYREEE (reference sequence). The CDR3 contains 14 residues. Trimming left V 0 bases short and J 5 bases short, with 11 bases between. CDR3 coding DNA: TGTGCCAGCAGCTTGGTGGGGGCGGATGAGACCCAGTACTTC. Its protein product is CASSLVGADETQYF.

The V gene is TRBV20-1, the J gene TRBJ2-1; 12 bases are a match to TRBD2. CDR1 and CDR2 from the germline V gene are DFQATT and SNEGSKA (reference sequence). V was pared by 3 bases and J by 7 bases, with 4 bases of the junction left unmatched. The CDR3 spans 14 residues. The CDR3 nucleotides are TGCAGTGCTAGTCCTAGCGGGAGGGCGAATGAGCAGTTCTTC. It codes for CSASPSGRANEQFF.

V usage is TRBV28 and J usage is TRBJ2-7, with a tentative D call TRBD1 (5 bases). Per germline, CDR1 MDHEN and CDR2 SYDVKM. V was trimmed by 4 bases and J by 2 bases, leaving 12 bases between them. The CDR3 length is 14 residues. CDR3 in amino acids: CASSWSRGTYEQYF. The CDR3 nucleotides read TGTGCCAGCAGTTGGTCAAGGGGAACCTACGAGCAGTACTTC.

V usage is TRBV6-6 and J usage is TRBJ1-1, with a weak D call TRBD1 (6 bases). V dropped 5 bases and J dropped 7 bases, with 17 bases sitting between them. The germline V gene has CDR1 MNHNY and CDR2 SVGAGI (reference sequence). The CDR3 contains 14 residues. In nucleotides, the CDR3 is TGTGCCAGCAGTCCTGCAGGGGTGAAGAGTGAAGCTTTCTTT. The encoded protein is CASSPAGVKSEAFF.

This chain joins TRBV7-2 and TRBJ2-1; TRBD2 matches at 11 bases. This CDR3 has 16 residues. Per germline, CDR1 SGHTA and CDR2 FQGNSA. Trimming took 1 base from V and 4 from J; bases not matched to a gene: 3. The CDR3 region is CASSLEGTSGYNEQFF. The CDR3 nucleotides are TGTGCCAGCAGCTTAGAGGGGACTAGCGGTTACAATGAGCAGTTCTTC.

V and J are TRBV28 and TRBJ2-1; D gene unclear. The CDR3 covers 18 residues. Trimming stripped 6 bases from V and 1 base from J, with 22 bases between. In germline, CDR1 is MDHEN, CDR2 SYDVKM. CDR3 amino acids: CASSVWSIRTPSYNEQFF. As DNA, the CDR3 is TGTGCCAGCAGCGTTTGGTCTATCCGTACTCCTTCCTACAATGAGCAGTTCTTC.

V gene TRBV28 combines with J gene TRBJ1-1; 8 bases match TRBD1. The CDR3 is 15 amino acids. The germline gives CDR1 MDHEN, CDR2 SYDVKM. V was pared by 5 bases and J by 1 base, with 6 bases of the junction left unmatched. The CDR3 DNA follows: TGTGCCAGCAGTCCCGGACAGGGATGGAACACTGAAGCTTTCTTT. Translated: CASSPGQGWNTEAFF.

This clone appeared once. The chain recombines TRBV7-9 with TRBJ2-2; D is possibly TRBD1 or TRBD2 (6 bases each). Trimming cost V 5 bases and J 6 bases, with 19 bases left between them. Germline CDR1 SEHNR, CDR2 FQNEAQ (reference sequence). This CDR3 has 16 residues. The CDR3 here is CASSPPRAGEAGELFF. CDR3 in DNA: TGTGCCAGCAGCCCCCCTAGGGCAGGGGAGGCCGGGGAGCTGTTTTTT.

This clone has just one count. This chain links TRBV6-2 or TRBV6-3 with TRBJ1-4; TRBD1 is a possible D gene (5 bases). Germline V lookup: CDR1 MNHEY, CDR2 SVGEGT. Trimming cost V 5 bases and J 6 bases, with 19 bases left between them. The CDR3 consists of 16 residues. The CDR3 DNA sequence: TGTGCCAGCAGTAGAATGATCCGGAGGGGCGATGAAAAACTGTTTTTT. It encodes CASSRMIRRGDEKLFF.

The chain recombines TRBV30 with TRBJ2-3, with D hard to call. Trimming took off 3 bases at V and 6 bases at J, with 10 bases between the two ends. Per the germline V gene, CDR1 is GTSNPN and CDR2 is SVGIG (reference sequence). CDR3 size: 12 residues. CDR3 DNA: TGTGCCTGGAGCTCGTACAGTGATACGCAGTATTTT. Translation: CAWSSYSDTQYF.

The CDR3 bases are TGTGCCAGCAGTCCGACAGGAGGGGTCCCCTACGAGCAGTACTTC. Amino acids: CASSPTGGVPYEQYF. The chain employs TRBV28 and TRBJ2-7, with D perhaps assigned TRBD1 or TRBD2 (6 bases each). The germline V gene encodes CDR1 MDHEN and CDR2 SYDVKM. V lost 5 bases to trimming and J lost 2 bases, with 16 bases between them. This CDR3 comprises 15 residues.

This chain links TRBV7-9 with TRBJ1-4; D uncertain. This CDR3 is 13 amino acids long. The germline V gene has CDR1 SEHNR and CDR2 FQNEAQ (reference sequence). V lost 3 bases, J lost 3 bases, and 5 bases lay in between. CDR3 DNA: TGTGCCAGCAGCTTGGTCTCTAATGAAAAACTGTTTTTT. Translating gives CASSLVSNEKLFF.

J is TRBJ1-2 and V is TRBV30; D gene uncertain. Germline loops: CDR1 GTSNPN, CDR2 SVGIG (reference sequence). Trimming took 0 bases from V and 11 from J, leaving 10 bases between them. This CDR3 comprises 11 residues. The CDR3 DNA is TGTGCCTGGAGTGTAGGGCAGGCTTACACCTTC. Translation gives CAWSVGQAYTF.

This chain joins TRBV19 and TRBJ2-6, with 10 bases aligning to TRBD2. CDR1 is LNHDA, CDR2 SQIVND, per germline (reference sequence). The CDR3 covers 15 residues. V shed 7 bases and J 4 bases; nucleotides not matched to a gene: 4. The CDR3 coding sequence is TGTGCCAGTACCCTAGCGGGAGAGGGGGCCAACGTCCTGACTTTC. This translates into CASTLAGEGANVLTF.

The genes are TRBV6-4 and TRBJ2-2; no firm D call. The CDR3 has 14 residues. The germline gives CDR1 MRHNA, CDR2 SNTAGT. Trimming shortened V by 2 bases and J by 7 bases, and 11 bases separated the two germline ends. The CDR3 here is CASSDLAGSGELFF. The CDR3 bases are TGTGCCAGCAGTGACCTGGCAGGCAGCGGGGAGCTGTTTTTT.

The table lists this clone with a count of one. The CDR3 DNA reads as TGCGCCAGCAGCCCTTCCGGCGGCAGGCCTCACACCATATATTTT. It codes for CASSPSGGRPHTIYF. This chain joins TRBV4-3 and TRBJ1-3; the D is unclear. This CDR3 contains 15 residues. Per the germline V gene, CDR1 is LGHNA and CDR2 is YSLEER. Trimming shortened V by 4 bases and J by 8 bases, and 18 bases separated the two germline ends.

The chain links TRBV7-9 to TRBJ1-5; 8 positions match TRBD1. The CDR3 contains 15 residues. J gave up 7 bases and V 5 bases, and 10 bases lay outside the gene matches. CDR1 is SEHNR and CDR2 is FQNEAQ in the germline V gene (reference sequence). The CDR3 loop is CASSPGQGAEQPQHF. In nucleotides, the CDR3 is TGTGCCAGCAGCCCCGGACAGGGAGCGGAGCAGCCCCAGCATTTT.

The V and J genes are TRBV7-2 and TRBJ1-5; TRBD1 matches at 8 bases. Trimming at V came to 5 bases and at J to 3 bases, leaving 9 bases not matched to a gene. CDR1 is SGHTA, CDR2 FQGNSA, per germline. CDR3 length: 16 amino acids. Here the CDR3 reads CASSLGQGFPNQPQHF. CDR3 DNA: TGTGCCAGCAGCCTTGGACAGGGATTCCCCAATCAGCCCCAGCATTTT. The entire variable domain, with the rest obtained from reference TRBV7-2 and TRBJ1-5, is as follows: GAGVSQSPSNKVTEKGKDVELRCDPISGHTALYWYRQSLGQGLEFLIYFQGNSAPDKSGLPSDRFSAERTGGSVSTLTIQRTQQEDSAVYLCASSLGQGFPNQPQHFGDGTRLSIL.